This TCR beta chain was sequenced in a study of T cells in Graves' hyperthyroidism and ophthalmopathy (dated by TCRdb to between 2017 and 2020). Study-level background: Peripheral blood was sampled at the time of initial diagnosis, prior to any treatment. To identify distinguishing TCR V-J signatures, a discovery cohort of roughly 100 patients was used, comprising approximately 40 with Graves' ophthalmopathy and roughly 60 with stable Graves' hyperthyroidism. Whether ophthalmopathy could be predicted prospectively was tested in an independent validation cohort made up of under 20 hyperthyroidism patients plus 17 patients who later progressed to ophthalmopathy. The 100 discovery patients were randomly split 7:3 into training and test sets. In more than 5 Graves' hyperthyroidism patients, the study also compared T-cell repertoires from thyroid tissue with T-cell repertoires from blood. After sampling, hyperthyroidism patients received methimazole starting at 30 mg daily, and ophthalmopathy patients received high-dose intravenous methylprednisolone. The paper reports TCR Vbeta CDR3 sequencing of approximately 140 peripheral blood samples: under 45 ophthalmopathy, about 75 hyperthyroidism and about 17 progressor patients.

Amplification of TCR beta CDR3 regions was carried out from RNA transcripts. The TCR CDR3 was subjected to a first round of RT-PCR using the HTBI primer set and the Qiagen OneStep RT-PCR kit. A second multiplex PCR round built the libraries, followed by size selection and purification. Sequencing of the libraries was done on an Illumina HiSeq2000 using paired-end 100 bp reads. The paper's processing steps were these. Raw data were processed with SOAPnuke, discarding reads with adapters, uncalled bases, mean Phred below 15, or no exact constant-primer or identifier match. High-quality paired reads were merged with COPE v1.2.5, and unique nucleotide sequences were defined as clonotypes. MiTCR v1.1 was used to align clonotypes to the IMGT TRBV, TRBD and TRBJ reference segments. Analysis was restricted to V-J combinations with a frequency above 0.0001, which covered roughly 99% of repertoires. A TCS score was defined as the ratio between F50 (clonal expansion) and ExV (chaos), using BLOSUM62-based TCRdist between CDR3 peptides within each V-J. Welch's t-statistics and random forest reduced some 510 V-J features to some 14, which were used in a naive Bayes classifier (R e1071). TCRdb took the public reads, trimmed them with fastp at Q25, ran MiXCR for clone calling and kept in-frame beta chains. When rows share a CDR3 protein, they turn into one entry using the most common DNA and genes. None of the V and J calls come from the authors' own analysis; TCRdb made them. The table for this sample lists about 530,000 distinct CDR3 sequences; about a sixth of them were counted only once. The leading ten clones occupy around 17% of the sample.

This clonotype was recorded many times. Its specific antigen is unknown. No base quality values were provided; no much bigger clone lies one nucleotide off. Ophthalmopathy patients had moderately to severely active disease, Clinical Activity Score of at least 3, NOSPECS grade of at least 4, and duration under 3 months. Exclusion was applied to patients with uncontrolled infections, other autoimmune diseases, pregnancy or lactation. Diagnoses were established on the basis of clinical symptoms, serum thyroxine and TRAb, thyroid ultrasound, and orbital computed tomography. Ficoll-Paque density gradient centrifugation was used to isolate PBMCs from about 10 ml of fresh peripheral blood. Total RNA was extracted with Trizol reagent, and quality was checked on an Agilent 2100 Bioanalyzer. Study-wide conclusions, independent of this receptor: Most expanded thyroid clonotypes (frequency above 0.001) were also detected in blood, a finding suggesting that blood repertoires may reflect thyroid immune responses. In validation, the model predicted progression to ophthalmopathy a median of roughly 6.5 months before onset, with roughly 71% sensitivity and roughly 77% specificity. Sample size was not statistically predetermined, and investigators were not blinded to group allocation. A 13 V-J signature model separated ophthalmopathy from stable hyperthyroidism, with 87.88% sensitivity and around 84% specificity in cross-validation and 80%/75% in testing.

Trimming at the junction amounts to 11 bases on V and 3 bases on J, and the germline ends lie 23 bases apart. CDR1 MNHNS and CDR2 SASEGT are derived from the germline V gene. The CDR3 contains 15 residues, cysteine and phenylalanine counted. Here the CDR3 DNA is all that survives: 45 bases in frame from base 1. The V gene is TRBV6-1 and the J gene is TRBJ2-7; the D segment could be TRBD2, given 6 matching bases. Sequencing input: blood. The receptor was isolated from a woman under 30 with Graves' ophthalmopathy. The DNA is TGTGCCTCCGTCAACTGGGGGACTGGGGACTACGAGCAGTACTTC. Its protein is CASVNWGTGDYEQYF.